Presented here are 14 T cell receptor beta chains from one specimen sequenced in a study of blood T cell repertoires in COVID-19. Assay: immunoSEQ multiplex PCR; the TCRdb copy retains only in-frame clones and omits some. The sample includes about 140,000 clones, approximately 80% of them seen just once. The specimen sequenced was peripheral blood. The receptor set was obtained from a man between 50 and 59 years old with acute or convalescent COVID-19.

V is TRBV12-3 or TRBV12-4 and J is TRBJ1-2; the D gene is possibly TRBD1 (5 bases). The V and J ends lost 4 bases and 7 bases respectively, with 13 bases between them. The CDR3 has 13 amino acids. CDR3 amino acids: CASSYAPGLGYTF. CDR3 in DNA: TGTGCCAGCAGTTATGCCCCAGGGCTTGGCTACACCTTC.

The rearrangement joins TRBV19 to TRBJ1-2, with TRBD1 matching over 9 bases. Germline V gene lookup returns CDR1 LNHDA and CDR2 SQIVND (reference sequence). J was trimmed by 5 bases and V by 2 bases; bases with no gene match: 12. The CDR3 contains 17 residues. In DNA form, the CDR3 reads TGTGCCAGTAGTATAAACCTCGAGACAGGGGGATCATATGGCTACACCTTC. This codes for CASSINLETGGSYGYTF.

Only one count was recorded for this clone. The J gene is TRBJ2-7, the V gene TRBV7-8, with TRBD1 matching over 9 bases. The CDR3 totals 14 residues. J was trimmed by 4 bases and V by 5 bases; bases with no gene match: 6. Germline CDR1 SGHVS, CDR2 FQNEAQ. CDR3 loop: CASSAYRGQYEQYF. The CDR3, as DNA: TGTGCCAGCAGCGCTTACAGGGGGCAGTACGAGCAGTACTTC.

The chain carries TRBV6-5 and TRBJ2-7; 10 bases agree with TRBD2. The length of the CDR3 is 15 residues. Germline assignment: CDR1 MNHEY and CDR2 SVGAGI. The trim removed 5 bases at V and 2 bases at J, leaving 6 bases unmatched. CDR3 bases: TGTGCCAGCAGTCCTAGCGGGGGCCAGACCTACGAGCAGTACGTC. Its translation: CASSPSGGQTYEQYV.

The genes are TRBV7-2 and TRBJ1-4; D remains unclear. This CDR3 has 15 residues. Germline CDR1 and CDR2: SGHTA and FQGNSA. V lost 5 bases and J 6 bases, leaving 16 bases between the germline ends. The CDR3 loop is CASSPGLRADEKLFF. The CDR3 nucleotides are TGTGCCAGCAGCCCTGGCCTGCGGGCAGATGAAAAACTGTTTTTT.

V gene TRBV27 combines with J gene TRBJ2-3; maybe TRBD2 (7 bases). Germline V gene data show CDR1 as MNHEY and CDR2 as SMNVEV (reference sequence). The CDR3 consists of 16 residues. V lost 2 bases and J 3 bases, leaving 15 bases between the germline ends. CDR3 bases: TGTGCCAGCAGTTTAGGGGGGGCGATAGCAACAGATACGCAGTATTTT. Translation: CASSLGGAIATDTQYF.

This sequence joins TRBV5-7 and TRBJ1-6, with a tentative D call TRBD1 (6 bases). TRBV5-7 counts as an open reading frame of uncertain function. Deletions cut 5 bases from V and 0 bases from J, with 12 bases between. CDR3 length: 16 residues. The CDR3 coding sequence is TGTGCCAGCAGATGGACAGCCCGCTCCTATAATTCACCCCTCCACTTT. Protein sequence: CASRWTARSYNSPLHF.

This clone was observed once. The chain joins TRBV27 to TRBJ1-4; weak D call: TRBD1 (5 bases). The germline CDR1 and CDR2 sequences are MNHEY and SMNVEV (reference sequence). Trimming cost V 1 base and J 4 bases, with 10 bases left between them. This CDR3 has 15 amino acids. The CDR3 here is CASSLYGGVNEKLFF. The CDR3, as DNA: TGTGCCAGCAGTTTATATGGGGGGGTTAATGAAAAACTGTTTTTT.

The CDR3 loop reads CAISENINYNEQFF. CDR3 coding DNA: TGTGCCATCAGTGAAAACATCAACTACAATGAGCAGTTCTTC. This chain links TRBV10-3 with TRBJ2-1; D gene unclear. Germline V gene data show CDR1 as ENHRY and CDR2 as SYGVKD. The CDR3 covers 14 residues. V was clipped by 3 bases and J by 3 bases, with 9 bases between them.

The chain joins TRBV7-2 to TRBJ2-7; TRBD1 matches 8 bases. Germline assignment: CDR1 SGHTA and CDR2 FQGNSA. This CDR3 comprises 13 residues. V dropped 3 bases and J dropped 9; count of bases not matched to a gene: 7. In DNA, the CDR3 is TGTGCCAGCAGCTTGCAGACAGGGGATGCGCAGTACGTC. Its translation: CASSLQTGDAQYV.

The genes are TRBV6-1 and TRBJ1-6; D is unresolved. This CDR3 region has 14 residues. V was cut by 1 base and J by 5 bases, with 6 bases left in between. Germline CDR1 MNHNS, CDR2 SASEGT. The CDR3 DNA reads TGTGCCAGCAGTGAAGTGGCCAATAATTCACCCCTCCACTTT. This translates into CASSEVANNSPLHF.

The chain couples TRBV7-8 to TRBJ2-1, with 8 bases matching TRBD2. Germline V gene data show CDR1 as SGHVS and CDR2 as FQNEAQ. This CDR3 comprises 14 residues. V was clipped by 2 bases and J by 6 bases; unmatched bases: 3. The CDR3 spells CASSLLAGPNEQFF. CDR3 sequence (DNA): TGTGCCAGCAGCTTACTAGCGGGCCCCAATGAGCAGTTCTTC.

The rearrangement links TRBV4-2 to TRBJ2-5; 9 nucleotides match TRBD2. With 1 base clipped from V and 2 bases from J, the junction kept 5 bases outside the gene matches. Looked up from germline, CDR1 is LGHNA and CDR2 is YNFKEQ. The CDR3 has 16 residues. CDR3 sequence: CASSQAERGAQETQYF. CDR3 coding DNA: TGTGCCAGCAGCCAAGCCGAGCGGGGGGCACAAGAGACCCAGTACTTC.

Ten or more counts support this clone. The DNA of the CDR3 is TGTGCCAGCAGCGTAAGGGGGACGGACAATGAGCAGTTCTTC. Its protein product is CASSVRGTDNEQFF. The genes are TRBV9 and TRBJ2-1, with a tentative D call TRBD1 (6 bases). The germline gives CDR1 SGDLS, CDR2 YYNGEE. V was trimmed by 1 base and J by 5 bases, leaving 10 bases between them. The CDR3 length is 14 residues. The full variable domain, with the rest looked up from reference TRBV9 and TRBJ2-1, is DSGVTQTPKHLITATGQRVTLRCSPRSGDLSVYWYQQSLDQGLQFLIQYYNGEERAKGNILERFSAQQFPDLHSELNLSSLELGDSALYFCASSVRGTDNEQFFGPGTRLTVL.